Listed below are T cell receptor beta chains from one sample, sequenced in a study of blood T cell repertoires in COVID-19. Produced via immunoSEQ multiplex PCR; TCRdb's table is partial and in-frame only. The top ten hold less than 9% of the sample, which has about 350,000 clones, 80% to 90% seen once. Sequencing was done on a sample of peripheral blood. The receptors originated from a woman aged 55-69 years with COVID-19, enrolled during active disease. Each CDR3 is given with its conserved first and last residue. A D gene is named only where the DNA matches it firmly. Part of the rows lack a size; the others show once, few, many or a class for expanded clones.

j_call: TRBJ1-5; d_call: NA; v_call: TRBV4-2; clone_size: NA; cdr3_nt: TGTGCCAGCAGCCAAGGGCAGGGAAGCAATCAGCCCCAGCATTTT; cdr3_aa: CASSQGQGSNQPQHF
j_call: TRBJ2-2; d_call: NA; v_call: TRBV7-6; clone_size: NA; cdr3_nt: TGTGCCAGCAGCCCTAGGGTGAAAGGGAGGTTCACCGGGGAGCTGTTTTTT; cdr3_aa: CASSPRVKGRFTGELFF
j_call: TRBJ2-5; d_call: NA; v_call: TRBV7-9; clone_size: NA; cdr3_nt: TGTGCCAGCAGGGATTCTAGCGCCCAAGAGACCCAGTACTTC; cdr3_aa: CASRDSSAQETQYF
j_call: TRBJ2-7; d_call: TRBD2; v_call: TRBV6-6; clone_size: few; cdr3_nt: TGTGCCAGCAAGGGAGACAGCGGGGGCGAGCAGTACTTC; cdr3_aa: CASKGDSGGEQYF
j_call: TRBJ2-3; d_call: NA; v_call: TRBV5-4; clone_size: NA; cdr3_nt: TGTGCCAGCAGCTTGAGCGAGGTTTATACGCAGTATTTT; cdr3_aa: CASSLSEVYTQYF
j_call: TRBJ2-1; d_call: TRBD1; v_call: TRBV25-1; clone_size: NA; cdr3_nt: TGTGCCAGCAGAGGGACAGGGAGAAATGAGCAGTTCTTC; cdr3_aa: CASRGTGRNEQFF
j_call: TRBJ2-2; d_call: NA; v_call: TRBV27; clone_size: NA; cdr3_nt: TGTGCCAGCACCGTAACGGGTGCGAACACCGGGGAGCTGTTTTTT; cdr3_aa: CASTVTGANTGELFF
j_call: TRBJ1-1; d_call: TRBD1; v_call: TRBV6-5; clone_size: NA; cdr3_nt: TGTGCCAGCAGTTACCTTTCGACAGGGGGCGGCACTGAAGCTTTCTTT; cdr3_aa: CASSYLSTGGGTEAFF
j_call: TRBJ1-6; d_call: NA; v_call: TRBV7-2; clone_size: NA; cdr3_nt: TGTGCCAGCAATCTTTCGGGGGGCAATAATTCACCCCTCCACTTT; cdr3_aa: CASNLSGGNNSPLHF
j_call: TRBJ2-1; d_call: NA; v_call: TRBV10-2; clone_size: NA; cdr3_nt: TGCGCCAGCAGTGTCTGGAGCAGATACAATGAGCAGTTCTTC; cdr3_aa: CASSVWSRYNEQFF
j_call: TRBJ2-7; d_call: NA; v_call: TRBV19; clone_size: NA; cdr3_nt: TGTGCCAGTAGTATCTGGGGGCAGGAGTACGAGCAGTACTTC; cdr3_aa: CASSIWGQEYEQYF
j_call: TRBJ2-4; d_call: NA; v_call: TRBV4-1; clone_size: NA; cdr3_nt: TGCGCCAGCAGCCACAGGCAGGGGGGAAACATTCAGTACTTC; cdr3_aa: CASSHRQGGNIQYF
j_call: TRBJ1-1; d_call: TRBD1; v_call: TRBV25-1; clone_size: NA; cdr3_nt: TGTGCCAGCAGTGAATTTCTAACAGGGGTCTTTGCTGAAGCTTTCTTT; cdr3_aa: CASSEFLTGVFAEAFF
j_call: TRBJ1-2; d_call: NA; v_call: TRBV30; clone_size: NA; cdr3_nt: TGTGCCTGGAAACCTTCCAGGGTCCTCCTACATGGCTACACCTTC; cdr3_aa: CAWKPSRVLLHGYTF
j_call: TRBJ2-7; d_call: TRBD2; v_call: TRBV10-2; clone_size: few; cdr3_nt: TGCGCCAGCAGCGCGGGAGGAGTTGGCGAGCAGTACTTC; cdr3_aa: CASSAGGVGEQYF
j_call: TRBJ1-6; d_call: TRBD1; v_call: TRBV4-1; clone_size: NA; cdr3_nt: TGCGCCAGCAGCCAGACTTGGACAGGGGAGGATTCACCCCTCCACTTT; cdr3_aa: CASSQTWTGEDSPLHF
j_call: TRBJ2-1; d_call: NA; v_call: TRBV6-2/TRBV6-3; clone_size: NA; cdr3_nt: TGTGCCAGCAGTTACGGCAGGGTCCATGAGCAGTTCTTC; cdr3_aa: CASSYGRVHEQFF
j_call: TRBJ2-1; d_call: TRBD1; v_call: TRBV9; clone_size: NA; cdr3_nt: TGTGCCAGCAGCCCGGGGACAGGATCGTACAATGAGCAGTTCTTC; cdr3_aa: CASSPGTGSYNEQFF
j_call: TRBJ1-1; d_call: NA; v_call: TRBV7-9; clone_size: NA; cdr3_nt: TGTGCCAGCGTTCAGATCGCAGGTGGGACTGAAGCTTTCTTT; cdr3_aa: CASVQIAGGTEAFF
j_call: TRBJ2-5; d_call: NA; v_call: TRBV5-1; clone_size: once; cdr3_nt: TGCGCCAGCTCGGCGGGGCAAGAGACCCAGTACTTC; cdr3_aa: CASSAGQETQYF
j_call: TRBJ1-1; d_call: TRBD1; v_call: TRBV19; clone_size: NA; cdr3_nt: TGTGCCAGTAGTATAACCGGGACAGGGTGGACTGAAGCTTTCTTT; cdr3_aa: CASSITGTGWTEAFF
j_call: TRBJ1-2; d_call: NA; v_call: TRBV2; clone_size: NA; cdr3_nt: TGTGCCAGCATAGGGGATTCCTATGGCTACACCTTC; cdr3_aa: CASIGDSYGYTF
j_call: TRBJ1-2; d_call: NA; v_call: TRBV4-2; clone_size: NA; cdr3_nt: TGTGCCAGCAGCCAAGGTGGGAACAGGGAGAACTATGGCTACACCTTC; cdr3_aa: CASSQGGNRENYGYTF
j_call: TRBJ1-2; d_call: NA; v_call: TRBV4-1; clone_size: once; cdr3_nt: TGCGCCAGCAGCGTCGACCGGGGATCCTATGGCTACACCTTC; cdr3_aa: CASSVDRGSYGYTF
j_call: TRBJ2-1; d_call: NA; v_call: TRBV12-5; clone_size: NA; cdr3_nt: TGTGCTAGTGGTTTGCGTGAGCAGTTCTTC; cdr3_aa: CASGLREQFF
j_call: TRBJ2-1; d_call: TRBD2; v_call: TRBV5-1; clone_size: NA; cdr3_nt: TGCGCCAGCAGCTTGGGCGGGGGGGAGAGGAACAATGAGCAGTTCTTC; cdr3_aa: CASSLGGGERNNEQFF
j_call: TRBJ2-5; d_call: NA; v_call: TRBV5-5; clone_size: NA; cdr3_nt: TGTGCCAGCAGCTCCGGAGAGACCCAGTACTTC; cdr3_aa: CASSSGETQYF
j_call: TRBJ1-5; d_call: NA; v_call: TRBV19; clone_size: once; cdr3_nt: TGTGCCAGTAGTATAGGTATTCAGGGGCACAATCAGCCCCAGCATTTT; cdr3_aa: CASSIGIQGHNQPQHF
j_call: TRBJ2-1; d_call: TRBD2; v_call: TRBV27; clone_size: NA; cdr3_nt: TGTGCCAGCAGTCTAAGCGGGGGGGCCTACAATGAGCAGTTCTTC; cdr3_aa: CASSLSGGAYNEQFF
j_call: TRBJ1-2; d_call: NA; v_call: TRBV9; clone_size: NA; cdr3_nt: TGTGCCAGTGGGTTCCAGGCTAACTATGGCTACACCTTC; cdr3_aa: CASGFQANYGYTF
j_call: TRBJ2-3; d_call: TRBD2; v_call: TRBV15; clone_size: NA; cdr3_nt: TGTGCCACCAGCAGAGTGGGGGGGATCCCAGATACGCAGTATTTT; cdr3_aa: CATSRVGGIPDTQYF
j_call: TRBJ1-2; d_call: NA; v_call: TRBV9; clone_size: once; cdr3_nt: TGTGCCAGCAGCGTAGGAGTTGCCCGGGAGAGTGGCTACACCTTC; cdr3_aa: CASSVGVARESGYTF
j_call: TRBJ1-3; d_call: TRBD1; v_call: TRBV7-8; clone_size: once; cdr3_nt: TGTGCCAGCAGCCTAGTGTTTGGGACAGGGGATGTTGGAAACACCATATATTTT; cdr3_aa: CASSLVFGTGDVGNTIYF
j_call: TRBJ1-2; d_call: TRBD1; v_call: TRBV6-5; clone_size: NA; cdr3_nt: TGTGCCAGCAGAGGAACAGGGGGCTATGGCTACACCTTC; cdr3_aa: CASRGTGGYGYTF
j_call: TRBJ2-1; d_call: NA; v_call: TRBV2; clone_size: NA; cdr3_nt: TGTGCCAGCAGGGAGGTGAGTCAGCACAATGAGCAGTTCTTC; cdr3_aa: CASREVSQHNEQFF
j_call: TRBJ1-3; d_call: NA; v_call: TRBV4-2; clone_size: few; cdr3_nt: TGTGCCAGCAGCCAAGCCTGGAGCTCTGGAAACACCATATATTTT; cdr3_aa: CASSQAWSSGNTIYF
j_call: TRBJ2-1; d_call: TRBD2; v_call: TRBV10-3; clone_size: NA; cdr3_nt: TGTGCCATCAGCCCCCACCTAGCGGGGGAATTAGGTGAGCAGTTCTTC; cdr3_aa: CAISPHLAGELGEQFF
j_call: TRBJ1-2; d_call: NA; v_call: TRBV19; clone_size: NA; cdr3_nt: TGTGCCAGTACCCCTAAGCGGGGGGCACGTGGCTACACCTTC; cdr3_aa: CASTPKRGARGYTF
j_call: TRBJ2-1; d_call: TRBD2; v_call: TRBV9; clone_size: NA; cdr3_nt: TGTGCCAGCAGCGTAAGAGCGGGGGGCCATGAGCAGTTCTTC; cdr3_aa: CASSVRAGGHEQFF
j_call: TRBJ2-3; d_call: NA; v_call: TRBV6-5; clone_size: NA; cdr3_nt: TGTGCCAGCACCGCGCCCTCGAATACGCAGTATTTT; cdr3_aa: CASTAPSNTQYF
j_call: TRBJ1-1; d_call: NA; v_call: TRBV7-9; clone_size: NA; cdr3_nt: TGTGCCAGCAGCTTAGTAGGCCAGAGGGATGAAGCTTTCTTT; cdr3_aa: CASSLVGQRDEAFF
j_call: TRBJ2-1; d_call: TRBD1; v_call: TRBV18; clone_size: NA; cdr3_nt: TGTGCCAGCTCACCACCAGGGGACAGGCCGAACAATGAGCAGTTCTTC; cdr3_aa: CASSPPGDRPNNEQFF
j_call: TRBJ1-2; d_call: NA; v_call: TRBV5-4; clone_size: NA; cdr3_nt: TGTGCCAGCAGCTTTAGGGAGGGCTATGGCTACACCTTC; cdr3_aa: CASSFREGYGYTF
j_call: TRBJ2-3; d_call: TRBD1; v_call: TRBV4-3; clone_size: NA; cdr3_nt: TGCGCCAGCAGCCACAGACTCCAGGGGGCAGGGACAGATACGCAGTATTTT; cdr3_aa: CASSHRLQGAGTDTQYF
j_call: TRBJ1-1; d_call: NA; v_call: TRBV27; clone_size: once; cdr3_nt: TGTGCCAGCAGTTTACAGGGACTTACTGAAGCTTTCTTT; cdr3_aa: CASSLQGLTEAFF
j_call: TRBJ1-2; d_call: NA; v_call: TRBV30; clone_size: NA; cdr3_nt: TGTGCCTGGAGGGGACTTCCCTCGGACTATGGCTACACCTTC; cdr3_aa: CAWRGLPSDYGYTF
j_call: TRBJ1-2; d_call: NA; v_call: TRBV19; clone_size: NA; cdr3_nt: TGTGCCACCCAATACGGGGGGGATGGCTACACCTTC; cdr3_aa: CATQYGGDGYTF
j_call: TRBJ2-2; d_call: NA; v_call: TRBV28; clone_size: few; cdr3_nt: TGTGCCAGCAGGGGACTGAACACCGGGGAGCTGTTTTTT; cdr3_aa: CASRGLNTGELFF
j_call: TRBJ1-2; d_call: TRBD1; v_call: TRBV7-2; clone_size: NA; cdr3_nt: TGTGCCAGCAGCCCAACAGGGGCCCATAACTATGGCTACACCTTC; cdr3_aa: CASSPTGAHNYGYTF
j_call: TRBJ1-1; d_call: NA; v_call: TRBV30; clone_size: NA; cdr3_nt: TGTGCCTGGAGTGACCTCCTCATAAACAGGGTGGCGCACACTGAAGCTTTCTTT; cdr3_aa: CAWSDLLINRVAHTEAFF
j_call: TRBJ2-2; d_call: TRBD2; v_call: TRBV5-4; clone_size: NA; cdr3_nt: TGTGCCAGCACTGGAAATCGGGAGGATCACACCGGGGAGCTGTTTTTT; cdr3_aa: CASTGNREDHTGELFF